This T cell receptor beta chain was captured by sequencing in a study of blood T cell repertoires in COVID-19. For the study at large: Researchers got acute and convalescent COVID-19 samples from the United States, Italy and Spain.

Followed longitudinally, the Seattle patients had been enrolled during active infection. With V trimmed by 5 bases and J by 4 bases, 8 bases remained unmatched. The CDR3 is made up of 16 amino acids. In germline, CDR1 is SNHLY, CDR2 FYNNEI. As handled by the study authors: Reference gene primer amplification yielded estimated nucleated cell counts. Produced via immunoSEQ multiplex PCR; TCRdb's table is partial and in-frame only. From that table come the V and J calls and clone size; the DNA was used to work out D and trimming. Of nearly 350,000 clones in the sample, about nine tenths were seen once. This clonotype was sampled from a woman aged 70-85 years with COVID-19, enrolled during active disease. Sequencing was carried out using peripheral blood. The chain recombines TRBV2 with TRBJ2-1; 10 nucleotides match TRBD2. The CDR3 sequence: CASSPRGSGGYNEQFF. Written as DNA, the CDR3 is TGTGCCAGCAGTCCCCGGGGTAGCGGGGGGTACAATGAGCAGTTCTTC. Drawing the rest from reference TRBV2 and TRBJ2-1, the complete variable domain is EPEVTQTPSHQVTQMGQEVILRCVPISNHLYFYWYRQILGQKVEFLVSFYNNEISEKSEIFDDQFSVERPDGSNFTLKIRSTKLEDSAMYFCASSPRGSGGYNEQFFGPGTRLTVL.